The 24 T cell receptor beta chains in this list originate from one sample, sequenced in a study of identical twins. TCRdb used MiXCR to reprocess the 5' RACE reads, holding one entry per CDR3 protein. There are around 500,000 distinct CDR3 sequences in the sample; 14% occur only once, and approximately 0.52% lies in the top ten. This sample was shared with a second study, whose subject was yellow fever vaccine responses in identical twins.

Sequences were obtained from CD4+ T cells sorted from blood. These receptors all stem from a young woman in good health.

This chain links TRBV7-2 with TRBJ2-3; weak D call: TRBD2 (5 bases). The ends were cut back, 1 base at V and 2 bases at J, with 10 bases in the middle. CDR3 length: 15 residues. The V gene's germline CDR1 is SGHTA and CDR2 FQGNSA. For the CDR3, the DNA is TGTGCCAGCAGCTTAGACGGGAAGAACACAGATACGCAGTATTTT. It is translated as CASSLDGKNTDTQYF.

The J gene is TRBJ1-4, the V gene TRBV28; tentatively, D is TRBD1 (5 bases). Germline V gene data show CDR1 as MDHEN and CDR2 as SYDVKM. V lost 6 bases and J 4 bases, leaving 9 bases between the germline ends. The CDR3 contains 13 residues. The CDR3: CASRDSLNEKLFF. CDR3 coding DNA: TGTGCCAGCAGAGACAGCCTTAATGAAAAACTGTTTTTT.

The table lists this clonotype with a few counts. The chain recombines TRBV12-3 or TRBV12-4 with TRBJ1-1; TRBD1 agrees at 10 bases. The CDR3 runs to 14 residues. With V trimmed by 6 bases and J by 5 bases, 6 bases remained unmatched. The chain's CDR3 is CASSRDRGGTEAFF. In nucleotides, the CDR3 is TGTGCCAGCAGCCGGGACAGGGGTGGGACTGAAGCTTTCTTT.

The chain joins TRBV29-1 to TRBJ2-2; D is undetermined. Germline CDR1 SQVTM, CDR2 ANQGSEA. V was shortened by 1 base and J by 0 bases, with 15 bases between the two germline ends. This CDR3 comprises 17 residues. The DNA of the CDR3 is TGCAGCGTTGAAGCCTCCCCTAAGACACCGAACACCGGGGAGCTGTTTTTT. This translates into CSVEASPKTPNTGELFF.

This chain joins TRBV7-9 and TRBJ1-5; 10 bases match TRBD1. V lost 5 bases to trimming and J lost 6 bases; unmatched junction nucleotides: 7. The CDR3 length is 15 residues. Germline values: CDR1 SEHNR, CDR2 FQNEAQ (reference sequence). CDR3 region: CASSPGQGTAQPQHF. DNA of the CDR3: TGTGCCAGCAGCCCGGGACAGGGGACCGCTCAGCCCCAGCATTTT.

The chain employs TRBV4-1 and TRBJ2-7; D perhaps matches TRBD2 (5 bases). V lost 1 base, J lost 3 bases, and 16 bases lay in between. CDR3 length: 16 amino acids. Germline V lookup: CDR1 MGHRA, CDR2 YSYEKL. CDR3 residues: CASSQGPTTTNYEQYF. The CDR3, as DNA: TGCGCCAGCAGCCAAGGTCCGACTACCACGAACTACGAGCAGTACTTC.

This sequence joins TRBV18 and TRBJ2-2; a weak D match, TRBD1 (6 bases). The CDR3 has 18 amino acids. Trimming shortened V by 3 bases and J by 0 bases, and 17 bases separated the two germline ends. Germline loops: CDR1 KGHSH, CDR2 LQKENI. CDR3 in amino acids: CASSPLPLTGANTGELFF. The CDR3 region has the DNA TGTGCCAGCTCACCGCTACCCTTGACAGGAGCGAACACCGGGGAGCTGTTTTTT. Full variable domain (remainder filled in from reference TRBV18 and TRBJ2-2): NAGVMQNPRHLVRRRGQEARLRCSPMKGHSHVYWYRQLPEEGLKFMVYLQKENIIDESGMPKERFSAEFPKEGPSILRIQQVVRGDSAAYFCASSPLPLTGANTGELFFGEGSRLTVL.

This clonotype was seen only a few times. The chain recombines TRBV5-6 with TRBJ2-5; TRBD2 might be the D (7 bases). The CDR3 is 16 amino acids. Germline lookup yields CDR1 SGHDT and CDR2 YYEEEE. The germline V and J ends were trimmed by 5 bases and 4 bases, with 21 bases remaining between them. Here the CDR3 DNA reads TGTGCCAGCAGTTTCGATCGGGGGGCGATGGGAGAGACCCAGTACTTC. This translates into CASSFDRGAMGETQYF.

This clonotype was detected only a few times. For the CDR3, the DNA is TGTGCCAGCAGCCCCGGGACCCAAATCCTCACCGAGCAGTACTTC. Its protein product is CASSPGTQILTEQYF. The rearrangement links TRBV12-3 or TRBV12-4 to TRBJ2-7, with D perhaps given as TRBD1 or TRBD2 (5 bases each). V lost 6 bases and J 6 bases, leaving 21 bases between the germline ends. The CDR3 runs to 15 residues.

The rearrangement links TRBV24-1 to TRBJ1-1; perhaps TRBD1 as D (5 bases). The V end was cut by 2 bases, the J end by 6 bases, with 12 bases between. Germline V CDR1 and CDR2: KGHDR, SFDVKD. This CDR3 is built from 14 residues. The CDR3 region is CATSDSGLHAEAFF. DNA for the CDR3: TGTGCCACCAGTGATTCGGGACTCCATGCTGAAGCTTTCTTT.

This clonotype was found many times. The chain joins TRBV4-3 to TRBJ2-5; 10 bases fit TRBD2. CDR1 and CDR2 (germline): LGHNA, YSLEER. V lost 1 base to trimming and J lost 4 bases; unmatched junction nucleotides: 0. This CDR3 contains 14 residues. The DNA of the CDR3 is TGCGCCAGCAGCCAAGGACTAGCGGGAGAGACCCAGTACTTC. Amino acid sequence: CASSQGLAGETQYF.

This clonotype has only a few counts. V usage is TRBV29-1 and J usage is TRBJ2-7; either TRBD1 or TRBD2 may fit D (5 bases each). Trimming cost V 7 bases and J 6 bases, with 16 bases left between them. The V gene's germline CDR1 is SQVTM and CDR2 ANQGSEA. The CDR3 sequence is 12 residues long. As DNA, the CDR3 is TGCAGCGGCGTTACCGGGGCTTTCGAGCAGTACTTC. Its protein is CSGVTGAFEQYF.

The chain uses TRBV7-3 and TRBJ2-2; D tentatively fits TRBD1 or TRBD2 (6 bases each). The CDR3 runs to 16 residues. The V gene lost 5 bases and the J gene lost 2 bases, with 15 bases spanning the gap. CDR1 SGHTA and CDR2 FQGTGA come from the germline V gene. CDR3 residues: CASSPRGTRNTGELFF. CDR3 nucleotides: TGTGCCAGCAGCCCCCGGGGGACACGAAACACCGGGGAGCTGTTTTTT. The whole variable domain, filled in from reference TRBV7-3 and TRBJ2-2, reads GAGVSQTPSNKVTEKGKYVELRCDPISGHTALYWYRQSLGQGPEFLIYFQGTGAADDSGLPNDRFFAVRPEGSVSTLKIQRTERGDSAVYLCASSPRGTRNTGELFFGEGSRLTVL.

This clonotype was seen a few times. The chain recombines TRBV3-1 with TRBJ2-1, with a weak D call TRBD1 (5 bases). The CDR3 has 17 amino acids. Trimming removed 1 base at V and 5 bases at J, with 18 bases between. Germline CDR1 reads LGHDT; CDR2 reads YNNKEL (reference sequence). CDR3 protein: CASSQALAGMMNNEQFF. In nucleotides, the CDR3 is TGTGCCAGCAGCCAAGCGCTCGCAGGGATGATGAACAATGAGCAGTTCTTC.

The table lists this clonotype with a few counts. The genes are TRBV28 and TRBJ1-1; possible D gene TRBD1, 5 bases. The germline V gene has CDR1 MDHEN and CDR2 SYDVKM. The CDR3 loop spans 14 amino acids. V was clipped by 10 bases and J by 0 bases, with 15 bases between them. The CDR3 nucleotides read TGTGCCACCGTTACAGGAGCTCTGAACACTGAAGCTTTCTTT. Its translation is CATVTGALNTEAFF.

This clonotype was detected a few times. The J gene is TRBJ1-1, the V gene TRBV29-1; D not certain. The CDR3 totals 13 residues. The V end was cut by 5 bases, the J end by 0 bases, with 10 bases between. Looked up from germline, CDR1 is SQVTM and CDR2 is ANQGSEA. The CDR3 DNA sequence: TGCAGCGTTCTGGCACAAATGAACACTGAAGCTTTCTTT. It translates to CSVLAQMNTEAFF.

The V gene is TRBV30, the J gene TRBJ2-7; D remains unclear. This CDR3 is built from 13 residues. The germline CDR1 and CDR2 sequences are GTSNPN and SVGIG (reference sequence). The germline V and J ends were trimmed by 0 bases and 6 bases, with 12 bases remaining between them. CDR3 nucleotides: TGTGCCTGGAGTGTATCAAGGGTCGGCGAGCAGTACTTC. It codes for CAWSVSRVGEQYF. Looking up the rest from reference TRBV30 and TRBJ2-7 gives the full variable domain: SQTIHQWPATLVQPVGSPLSLECTVEGTSNPNLYWYRQAAGRGLQLLFYSVGIGQISSEVPQNLSASRPQDRQFILSSKKLLLSDSGFYLCAWSVSRVGEQYFGPGTRLTVT.

V usage is TRBV19 and J usage is TRBJ2-2, with TRBD1 matching over 8 bases. Trimming removed 8 bases from V and 7 bases from J; junction bases left unmatched: 3. From germline, CDR1 is LNHDA and CDR2 SQIVND (reference sequence). The CDR3 has 12 residues. CDR3 DNA sequence: TGTGCCAGTGGACAGGGACTCGGGGAGCTGTTTTTT. It codes for CASGQGLGELFF.

This clonotype was seen more than once but under ten times. This rearrangement joins TRBV12-3 or TRBV12-4 to TRBJ2-1, with a weak D call TRBD2 (5 bases). There are 13 residues in the CDR3. V gave up 3 bases and J gave up 4 bases, with 7 bases separating them. The CDR3 region is CASSFAGYNEQFF. The CDR3 region has the DNA TGTGCCAGCAGTTTTGCGGGTTACAATGAGCAGTTCTTC.

The chain joins TRBV12-3 or TRBV12-4 to TRBJ2-6; D unresolved. V lost 3 bases and J 2 bases, leaving 5 bases between the germline ends. The CDR3 has 14 residues. CDR3 coding DNA: TGTGCCAGCAGTTTCATGACTGGGGCCAACGTCCTGACTTTC. Its translation is CASSFMTGANVLTF.

This clonotype was counted a few times. The genes are TRBV6-2 or TRBV6-3 and TRBJ2-1; 9 bases align to TRBD2. Germline-derived CDR1 and CDR2 are MNHEY and SVGEGT. The ends lost 4 bases at V and 5 bases at J; junction bases unmatched: 6. The CDR3 spans 15 residues. CDR3 nucleotides: TGTGCCAGCAGTTTAGGGACTAGCTACGACAATGAGCAGTTCTTC. Its translation is CASSLGTSYDNEQFF.

The chain employs TRBV15 and TRBJ2-7, with 9 positions matching TRBD1. CDR3 length: 14 amino acids. V lost 3 bases to trimming and J lost 2 bases; unmatched junction nucleotides: 2. Germline-derived CDR1 and CDR2 are LNHNV and YYDKDF (reference sequence). Here the CDR3 DNA reads TGTGCCACCAGCAGGAACAGGGGGCCCTACGAGCAGTACTTC. It yields the protein CATSRNRGPYEQYF.

The chain is built from TRBV19 and TRBJ2-1; D is undetermined. Trimming took off 1 base at V and 1 base at J, with 8 bases between the two ends. Germline V gene sequence: CDR1 LNHDA, CDR2 SQIVND (reference sequence). The CDR3 totals 15 residues. CDR3 protein: CASSIGGVSYNEQFF. The DNA for the CDR3 is TGTGCCAGTAGTATAGGAGGCGTATCCTACAATGAGCAGTTCTTC.

The V call is TRBV2, the J call TRBJ2-7; tentative D call: TRBD1 (5 bases). CDR1 SNHLY and CDR2 FYNNEI come from the germline V gene. This CDR3 comprises 15 residues. Between the trimmed V and J ends, which lost 5 bases and 5 bases, there was a span of 19 bases. The CDR3 region has the DNA TGTGCCAGCAGTCGAAATTCACTTGGGGCCGACGAGCAGTACTTC. It is translated as CASSRNSLGADEQYF. Complete variable domain (other parts from reference TRBV2 and TRBJ2-7): EPEVTQTPSHQVTQMGQEVILRCVPISNHLYFYWYRQILGQKVEFLVSFYNNEISEKSEIFDDQFSVERPDGSNFTLKIRSTKLEDSAMYFCASSRNSLGADEQYFGPGTRLTVT.